The clone carrying this TCR beta chain was counted a single time. This sample was taken from a study of cytomegalovirus exposure and HLA in healthy donors. Across the whole study: Clustering assigned roughly 81% of the approximately 430 genotyped donors to the Caucasian-associated ancestry cluster.

V lost 2 bases and J lost 1, with 20 bases in between. The CDR3 extends over 18 amino acids. Germline V gene lookup returns CDR1 MNHEY and CDR2 SMNVEV (reference sequence). With 60 Vbeta and 13 Jbeta primers, the PCR was carried out. Sequencing used immunoSEQ multiplex PCR; TCRdb keeps in-frame clones, though not all of them. Among 100,000 to 150,000 clones listed, about 62% were seen once. This receptor was taken from a middle-aged woman in good health and CMV-seropositive. The chain links TRBV27 to TRBJ1-1; D gene unclear. Sequences were obtained from PBMCs. This CDR3 is CASSLTPPAVLSNTEAFF. Written as DNA, the CDR3 is TGTGCCAGCAGTTTAACCCCTCCGGCCGTACTATCGAACACTGAAGCTTTCTTT.